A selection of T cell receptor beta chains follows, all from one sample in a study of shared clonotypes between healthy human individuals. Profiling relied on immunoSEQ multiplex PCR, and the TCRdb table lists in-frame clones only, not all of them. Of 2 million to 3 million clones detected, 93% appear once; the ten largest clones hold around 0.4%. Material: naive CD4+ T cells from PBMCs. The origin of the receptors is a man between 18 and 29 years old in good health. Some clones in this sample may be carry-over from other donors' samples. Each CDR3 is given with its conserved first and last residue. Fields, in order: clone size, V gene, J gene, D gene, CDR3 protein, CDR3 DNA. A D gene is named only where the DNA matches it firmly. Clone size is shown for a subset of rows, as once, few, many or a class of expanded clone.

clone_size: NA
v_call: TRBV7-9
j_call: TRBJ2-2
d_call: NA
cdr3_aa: CASSLDYTGELFF
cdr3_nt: TGTGCCAGCAGCTTAGACTACACCGGGGAGCTGTTTTTT

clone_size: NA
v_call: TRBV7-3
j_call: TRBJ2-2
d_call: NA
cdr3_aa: CASRARTGELFF
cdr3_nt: TGTGCCAGCAGAGCCCGCACCGGGGAGCTGTTTTTT

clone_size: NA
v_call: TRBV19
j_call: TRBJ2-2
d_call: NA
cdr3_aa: CASRILSVGARTGELFF
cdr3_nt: TGTGCCAGTAGAATTCTCTCAGTGGGGGCGAGGACCGGGGAGCTGTTTTTT

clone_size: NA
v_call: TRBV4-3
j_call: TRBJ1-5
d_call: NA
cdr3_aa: CASSQDYLGYGNQPQHF
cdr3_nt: TGCGCCAGCAGCCAAGATTATCTGGGGTATGGCAATCAGCCCCAGCATTTT

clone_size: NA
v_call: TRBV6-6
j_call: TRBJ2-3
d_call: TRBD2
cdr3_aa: CASRVREGTDTQYF
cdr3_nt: TGTGCCAGTCGGGTACGGGAGGGCACAGATACGCAGTATTTT

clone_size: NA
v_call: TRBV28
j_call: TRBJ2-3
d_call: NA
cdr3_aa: CASTGITDTQYF
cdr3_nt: TGTGCCAGCACGGGGATCACAGATACGCAGTATTTT

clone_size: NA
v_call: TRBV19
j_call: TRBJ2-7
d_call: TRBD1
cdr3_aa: CASSRQGRSRYEQYF
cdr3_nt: TGTGCCAGTAGTAGACAGGGGAGGTCCCGCTACGAGCAGTACTTC

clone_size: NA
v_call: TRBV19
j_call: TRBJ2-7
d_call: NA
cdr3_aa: CASSNRDYEQYF
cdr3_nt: TGTGCCAGTAGTAACAGGGATTACGAGCAGTACTTC

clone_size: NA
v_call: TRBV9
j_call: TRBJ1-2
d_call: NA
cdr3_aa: CASSVDSWGGVNYGYTF
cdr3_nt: TGTGCCAGCAGCGTAGATTCTTGGGGTGGAGTCAACTATGGCTACACCTTC

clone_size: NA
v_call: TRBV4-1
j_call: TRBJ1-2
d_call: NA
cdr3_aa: CASSQEPGLNYGYTF
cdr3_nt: TGCGCCAGCAGCCAAGAACCGGGTTTGAACTATGGCTACACCTTC

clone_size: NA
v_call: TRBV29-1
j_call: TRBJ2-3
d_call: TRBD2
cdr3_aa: CSSRGTSALGTDTQYF
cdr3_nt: TGCAGCTCGAGGGGGACTAGCGCGCTGGGCACAGATACGCAGTATTTT

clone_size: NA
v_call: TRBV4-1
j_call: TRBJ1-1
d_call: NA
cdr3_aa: CASSQGQVMNTEAFF
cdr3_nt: TGCGCCAGCAGCCAAGGCCAGGTAATGAACACTGAAGCTTTCTTT

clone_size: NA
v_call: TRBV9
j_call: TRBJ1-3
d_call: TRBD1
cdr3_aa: CASSASQGARGNTIYF
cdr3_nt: TGTGCCAGCAGCGCTTCTCAGGGGGCGCGCGGAAACACCATATATTTT

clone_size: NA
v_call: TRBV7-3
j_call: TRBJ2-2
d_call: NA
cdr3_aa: CASSPPAPGELFF
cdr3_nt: TGTGCCAGCAGCCCCCCCGCCCCCGGGGAGCTGTTTTTT

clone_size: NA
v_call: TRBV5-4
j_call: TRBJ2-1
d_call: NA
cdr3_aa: CASSLAKDEQFF
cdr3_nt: TGTGCCAGCAGCTTGGCGAAGGATGAGCAGTTCTTC

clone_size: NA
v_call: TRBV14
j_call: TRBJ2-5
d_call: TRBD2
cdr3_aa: CASSHRGGRIETQYF
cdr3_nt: TGTGCCAGCAGCCATCGAGGCGGGAGGATCGAGACCCAGTACTTC

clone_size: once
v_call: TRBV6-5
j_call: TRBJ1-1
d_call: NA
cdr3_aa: CASSYRGLNTEAFF
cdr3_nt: TGTGCCAGCAGTTACAGGGGCCTAAACACTGAAGCTTTCTTT

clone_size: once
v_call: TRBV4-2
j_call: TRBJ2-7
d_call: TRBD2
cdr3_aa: CASSHSSGDGYEQYF
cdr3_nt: TGTGCCAGCAGCCATTCTAGCGGAGACGGGTACGAGCAGTACTTC

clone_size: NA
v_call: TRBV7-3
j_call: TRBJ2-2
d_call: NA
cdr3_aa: CASSLTSSLAALTGELFF
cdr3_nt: TGTGCCAGCAGCTTAACATCTTCGCTAGCAGCCCTCACCGGGGAGCTGTTTTTT

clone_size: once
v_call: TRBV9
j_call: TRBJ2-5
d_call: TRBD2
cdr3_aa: CASSLAGWETQYF
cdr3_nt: TGTGCCAGCAGCTTAGCGGGTTGGGAGACCCAGTACTTC

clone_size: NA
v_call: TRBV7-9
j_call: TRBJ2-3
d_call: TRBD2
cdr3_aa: CASSSGLAGSTDTQYF
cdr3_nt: TGTGCCAGCAGCTCAGGACTAGCGGGAAGCACAGATACGCAGTATTTT

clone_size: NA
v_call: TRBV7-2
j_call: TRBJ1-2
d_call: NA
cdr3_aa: CASSFSYYNGYTF
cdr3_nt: TGTGCCAGCAGCTTCTCCTATTATAATGGCTACACCTTC